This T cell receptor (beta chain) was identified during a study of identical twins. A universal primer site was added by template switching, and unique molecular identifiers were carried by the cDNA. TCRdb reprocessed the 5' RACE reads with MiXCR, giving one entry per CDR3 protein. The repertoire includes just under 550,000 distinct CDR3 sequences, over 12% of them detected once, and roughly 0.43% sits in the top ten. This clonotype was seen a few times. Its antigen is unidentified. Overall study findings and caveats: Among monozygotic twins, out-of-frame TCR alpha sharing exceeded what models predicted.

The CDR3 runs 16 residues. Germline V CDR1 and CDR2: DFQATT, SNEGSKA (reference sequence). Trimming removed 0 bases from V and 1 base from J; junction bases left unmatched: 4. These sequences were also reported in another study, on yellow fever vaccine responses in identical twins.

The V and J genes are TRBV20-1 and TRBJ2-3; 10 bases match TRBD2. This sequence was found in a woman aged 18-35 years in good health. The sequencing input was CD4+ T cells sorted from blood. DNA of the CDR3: TGCAGTGCTAGAGATCTTCTAGCGGGGGGCACAGATACGCAGTATTTT. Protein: CSARDLLAGGTDTQYF.